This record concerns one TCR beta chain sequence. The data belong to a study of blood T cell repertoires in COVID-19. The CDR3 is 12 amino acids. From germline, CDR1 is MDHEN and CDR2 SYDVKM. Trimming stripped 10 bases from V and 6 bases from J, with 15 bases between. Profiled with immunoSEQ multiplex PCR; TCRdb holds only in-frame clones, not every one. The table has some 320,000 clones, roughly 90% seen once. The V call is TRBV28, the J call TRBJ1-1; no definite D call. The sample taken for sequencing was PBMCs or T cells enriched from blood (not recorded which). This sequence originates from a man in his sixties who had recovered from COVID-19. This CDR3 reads CATSGGLAEAFF. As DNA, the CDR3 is TGTGCCACCTCTGGAGGTCTGGCTGAAGCTTTCTTT.